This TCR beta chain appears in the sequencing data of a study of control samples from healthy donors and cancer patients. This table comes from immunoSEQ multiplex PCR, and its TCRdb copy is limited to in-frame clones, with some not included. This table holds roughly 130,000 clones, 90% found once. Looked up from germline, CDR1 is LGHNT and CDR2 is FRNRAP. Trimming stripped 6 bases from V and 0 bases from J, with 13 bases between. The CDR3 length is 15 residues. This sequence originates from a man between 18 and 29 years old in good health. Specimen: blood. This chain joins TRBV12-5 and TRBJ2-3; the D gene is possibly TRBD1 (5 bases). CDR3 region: CASGTGASSTDTQYF. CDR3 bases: TGTGCTAGTGGAACAGGAGCCTCTAGCACAGATACGCAGTATTTT.